This is a list of T cell receptor beta chains from one sample in a study of cytomegalovirus exposure and HLA in healthy donors. The method was immunoSEQ multiplex PCR; TCRdb's version includes in-frame clones alone and lacks a portion of them. The sample records about 150,000 clones, approximately 80% being singletons. Sequencing was carried out using PBMCs. The receptor source for this set is a woman aged 45-60 years in good health and CMV-seropositive. Both conserved end residues are part of each CDR3. A D gene is named only where the DNA matches it firmly. The size field is filled for only some rows; it gives once, few, many or a size class.

J | D | size | V | DNA | CDR3
TRBJ1-1 | TRBD1 | . | TRBV5-1 | TGCGCCAGCAGCTTGGGACAGGGCCTAATGAACACTGAAGCTTTCTTT | CASSLGQGLMNTEAFF
TRBJ2-3 | . | once | TRBV21-1 | TGTGCCAGCAGCAAAGCCCCTCGGGCGGGAGGCACAGATACGCAGTATTTT | CASSKAPRAGGTDTQYF
TRBJ1-2 | TRBD1 | . | TRBV11-2 | TGTGCCAGCAGCTTAGGGACCCAGGGGGCTGGCTACACCTTC | CASSLGTQGAGYTF
TRBJ1-1 | TRBD1 | . | TRBV11-2 | TGTGCCAGCAGCTTGACAGGGGGCGCAAACACTGAAGCTTTCTTT | CASSLTGGANTEAFF
TRBJ2-7 | . | . | TRBV4-2 | TGTGCCAGCAGCCATCCAGCGGAACCTAGCGAGCAGTACTTC | CASSHPAEPSEQYF
TRBJ1-3 | . | . | TRBV19 | TGTGCCAGTAGTCGGGGGGTTATGGGAGCAGGAAACACCATATATTTT | CASSRGVMGAGNTIYF
TRBJ2-7 | TRBD1 | . | TRBV7-2 | TGTGCCAGCAGCTTAGGGACAGGGGCCTACGAGCAGTACTTC | CASSLGTGAYEQYF
TRBJ2-5 | . | . | TRBV10-3 | TGTGCCATCGCCGGAGAGGGAGAGACCCAGTACTTC | CAIAGEGETQYF
TRBJ1-3 | . | . | TRBV5-8 | TGTGCCAGCAGCTTGCGGGGAGGGGATGGAAACACCATATATTTT | CASSLRGGDGNTIYF
TRBJ1-3 | . | . | TRBV11-3 | TGTGCCAGCAGCCACAGGCTGAGCTCTGGAAACACCATATATTTT | CASSHRLSSGNTIYF
TRBJ2-5 | . | . | TRBV5-6 | TGTGCCAGCAGCTTGGCTGGGCACCAAGAGACCCAGTACTTC | CASSLAGHQETQYF
TRBJ2-1 | TRBD2 | few | TRBV7-2 | TGTGCCAGCAGCTTAGTCAGGACTAGCGGGTTTGACAATGAGCAGTTCTTC | CASSLVRTSGFDNEQFF
TRBJ2-1 | TRBD1 | . | TRBV9 | TGTGCCAGCAGCGACAGGACAGGGGCCACTGAGCAGTTCTTC | CASSDRTGATEQFF
TRBJ2-2 | TRBD2 | . | TRBV11-2 | TGTGCCAGCAGCCGTACTAGCGGGACCGGGGAGCTGTTTTTT | CASSRTSGTGELFF